A single sample gave rise to the 25 T cell receptor beta chains below, sequenced in a study of blood T cells in healthy people across ages. Next came a second PCR, run for roughly 6 to 11 cycles, which used a sample-barcoded 5' primer along with a J-beta primer mix. MiXCR, run by TCRdb on the 5' RACE reads, gives a single entry per CDR3 protein. Among 1.5 million to 2 million distinct CDR3 sequences, 30% to 35% were seen once, and the ten largest hold approximately 10%. Material for sequencing was blood. These receptors all stem from a woman under 40 in good health.

This clonotype appeared many times. The chain joins TRBV7-9 to TRBJ2-7, with no clear D. The CDR3 spans 13 residues. Deletions cut 2 bases from V and 5 bases from J, with 10 bases between. Germline values: CDR1 SEHNR, CDR2 FQNEAQ (reference sequence). Here the CDR3 reads CASSLNQVNEQYF. In DNA, the CDR3 is TGTGCCAGCAGCTTAAATCAGGTTAACGAGCAGTACTTC.

This clonotype came up a few times. This chain connects TRBV7-6 to TRBJ1-4; TRBD1 might be the D (5 bases). CDR3 size: 17 residues. The germline V and J ends were trimmed by 1 base and 0 bases, with 12 bases remaining between them. The germline CDR1 and CDR2 sequences are SGHVS and FNYEAQ. CDR3: CASSLEGTAPTNEKLFF. CDR3 DNA sequence: TGTGCCAGCAGCTTAGAGGGGACCGCGCCAACTAATGAAAAACTGTTTTTT.

V usage is TRBV6-5 and J usage is TRBJ1-5; D gene ambiguous. Germline CDR1 MNHEY, CDR2 SVGAGI. The CDR3 contains 17 residues. V lost 0 bases and J 5 bases, leaving 17 bases between the germline ends. CDR3 in DNA: TGTGCCAGCAGTTACTCGAAACTCCCGGACCGGTATCAGCCCCAGCATTTT. Translation gives CASSYSKLPDRYQPQHF.

In its sample, this clonotype was seen a few times. The rearrangement uses TRBV6-4 and TRBJ2-1; no reliable D call. Germline V gives CDR1 MRHNA, CDR2 SNTAGT. The ends were cut back, 10 bases at V and 8 bases at J, with 36 bases in the middle. This CDR3 contains 19 residues. The CDR3: CAITVRGGRTRAQPDEQFF. CDR3 nucleotide sequence: TGTGCCATCACAGTGAGAGGCGGCAGGACCCGGGCCCAGCCCGATGAGCAGTTCTTC.

The chain has TRBV12-3 or TRBV12-4 and TRBJ2-5; possible D gene TRBD1, 6 bases. TRBJ2-7 matches the DNA end more closely, so the J call is doubtful. The CDR3 contains 14 residues. CDR3 loop: CASSRGGTGYEQYF. DNA of the CDR3: TGTGCCAGCAGTCGCGGCGGTACAGGGTACGAGCAGTACTTC.

Concerning this clonotype: One junction end does not reproduce the germline sequence, and a read error may be involved. For the CDR3, the DNA is TGTGCCCGCAGTTACAGGCTAGCGGGGGGGCTCAGGAACAATGAGCAGTTCTTC. This sequence encodes CARSYRLAGGLRNNEQFF. The chain couples TRBV6-5 to TRBJ2-1, with 12 bases fitting TRBD2. This CDR3 region has 18 residues. Germline V gene data show CDR1 as MNHEY and CDR2 as SVGAGI.

This clonotype has just a few counts. V usage is TRBV20-1 and J usage is TRBJ1-2; no definite D call. CDR1 is DFQATT and CDR2 is SNEGSKA in the germline V gene (reference sequence). Trimming removed 0 bases from V and 8 bases from J, with 7 bases in between. This CDR3 comprises 11 residues. CDR3 region: CSARDVSGYTF. The DNA of the CDR3 is TGCAGTGCTAGAGATGTTTCCGGCTACACCTTC.

A few counts support this clonotype. The chain joins TRBV18 to TRBJ2-7; 7 positions agree with TRBD1. This CDR3 is built from 14 residues. CDR1 and CDR2 from the germline V gene are KGHSH and LQKENI. V was pared by 2 bases and J by 5 bases, with 6 bases of the junction left unmatched. The CDR3 region is CASSPNQGVNEQYF. The CDR3 DNA is TGTGCCAGCTCACCAAACCAGGGGGTTAACGAGCAGTACTTC.

This chain uses TRBV18 with TRBJ2-1, with 10 bases matching TRBD2. This CDR3 is 15 amino acids long. Germline assignment: CDR1 KGHSH and CDR2 LQKENI. The ends lost 5 bases at V and 3 bases at J; junction bases unmatched: 4. The CDR3 protein is CASSWSGGVYNEQFF. The CDR3 coding sequence is TGTGCCAGCTCATGGAGCGGGGGGGTCTACAATGAGCAGTTCTTC. Looking up the rest from reference TRBV18 and TRBJ2-1 gives the full variable domain: NAGVMQNPRHLVRRRGQEARLRCSPMKGHSHVYWYRQLPEEGLKFMVYLQKENIIDESGMPKERFSAEFPKEGPSILRIQQVVRGDSAAYFCASSWSGGVYNEQFFGPGTRLTVL.

The rearrangement joins TRBV12-3 or TRBV12-4 to TRBJ1-5; D gene ambiguous. The V gene lost 5 bases and the J gene lost 3 bases, with 14 bases spanning the gap. The CDR3 runs 15 residues. DNA for the CDR3: TGTGCCAGCAGTCCGATGCAAGGGCCCAATCAGCCCCAGCATTTT. Encoded protein: CASSPMQGPNQPQHF.

A remark on this clonotype: At one of its ends the junction is not consistent with the germline gene, which may arise from a read error. The chain links TRBV3-1 to TRBJ1-4; D may be TRBD1 (5 bases). Germline lookup yields CDR1 LGHDT and CDR2 YNNKEL (reference sequence). This CDR3 has 16 amino acids. CDR3 loop: CASSQEYMGRREKRFF. The CDR3 DNA follows: TGTGCCAGCAGCCAAGAATACATGGGGCGGAGGGAAAAACGGTTTTTT.

There are a few counts of this clonotype. This chain connects TRBV21-1 to TRBJ2-1; the table's D call of TRBD2 was not tested on the DNA. TRBV21-1 is marked as a pseudogene. This CDR3 has 16 amino acids. DNA of the CDR3: TGTGCCAGCAGCGTGGGTGCGGGAGGGCTTTACAATGAGCAGTTCTTC. Amino acid sequence: CASSVGAGGLYNEQFF.

Of note for this clonotype: At one end, the junction sequence differs from germline, possibly due to a read error. The J gene is TRBJ2-3, the V gene TRBV29-1; D is ambiguous. The CDR3 is made up of 15 amino acids. The germline V gene has CDR1 SQVTM and CDR2 ANQGSEA. The CDR3 region has the DNA TGCAGCGTTGAATTTACTGCTTTCAGAACAGATACGCGGTATTTT. It encodes CSVEFTAFRTDTRYF.

There are a few counts of this clonotype. The chain carries TRBV10-3 and TRBJ2-3; 14 bases fit TRBD2. V shed 4 bases and J 4 bases; nucleotides not matched to a gene: 7. This CDR3 is built from 17 residues. CDR1 ENHRY and CDR2 SYGVKD come from the germline V gene. The CDR3 nucleotides are TGTGCCATCAGTGGGTATGGACTAGCGGGGGGATCAGATACGCAGTATTTT. Translating gives CAISGYGLAGGSDTQYF.

This chain joins TRBV27 and TRBJ2-5; 7 bases fit TRBD2. Matching the DNA end better, TRBJ2-7 makes the J call doubtful. This CDR3 is built from 15 residues. Germline CDR1 and CDR2: MNHEY and SMNVEV (reference sequence). The DNA of the CDR3 is TGTGCCAGCAGTCGTGAAGCGGGGAGGGCCTACGAGCAGTACTTC. Amino acid sequence: CASSREAGRAYEQYF.

This clonotype was observed a handful of times. This chain connects TRBV5-6 to TRBJ2-3; 7 bases map to TRBD1. CDR1 is SGHDT and CDR2 is YYEEEE in the germline V gene. V was clipped by 0 bases and J by 2 bases; unmatched bases: 9. The length of the CDR3 is 17 residues. The CDR3 sequence is CASSLEQGVVDTDTQYF. CDR3 coding DNA: TGTGCCAGCAGCTTGGAGCAGGGGGTAGTCGACACAGATACGCAGTATTTT.

The chain combines TRBV2 with TRBJ1-5; 7 nucleotides line up with TRBD1. The V gene's germline CDR1 is SNHLY and CDR2 FYNNEI. The CDR3 consists of 16 residues. J was trimmed by 2 bases and V by 4 bases; bases with no gene match: 8. In nucleotides, the CDR3 is TGTGCCAGCAGTGGGGCAGGGGGATTTCGCAATCAGCCCCAGCATTTT. Translated, it gives CASSGAGGFRNQPQHF.

The gene calls are TRBV2 and TRBJ2-3; 11 bases are shared with TRBD1. The CDR3 spans 15 residues. The junction had 8 bases not matched to a gene; V was cut back by 6 bases and J by 6 bases. CDR1 and CDR2 from the germline V gene are SNHLY and FYNNEI. CDR3 sequence: CASSRDRGLTDTQYF. The CDR3 DNA follows: TGTGCCAGCAGCCGGGACAGGGGGTTGACGGATACGCAGTATTTT.

The sample holds a few counts of this clonotype. The genes are TRBV6-5 and TRBJ2-7; a possible D gene is TRBD1 (5 bases). Germline V CDR1 and CDR2: MNHEY, SVGAGI. Trimming removed 6 bases from V and 6 bases from J, with 15 bases in between. This CDR3 is built from 13 residues. Here the CDR3 DNA reads TGTGCCAGCAGCCCCAGCCAGGGTTCCGAGCAGTACTTC. Protein: CASSPSQGSEQYF.

This rearrangement joins TRBV6-6 to TRBJ2-7; the match to TRBD1 covers 8 bases. There are 15 residues in the CDR3. V lost 7 bases and J lost 0; bases outside the gene matches: 8. Germline loops: CDR1 MNHNY, CDR2 SVGAGI (reference sequence). The CDR3, as DNA: TGTGCCAGCATTCCTACCGGGACAGGCTCCTACGAGCAGTACTTC. Its translation: CASIPTGTGSYEQYF.

The gene calls are TRBV6-5 and TRBJ2-4; TRBD1 aligns across 8 bases. The DNA end lines up better with TRBJ2-7; the J call may be wrong. Germline CDR1 reads MNHEY; CDR2 reads SVGAGI. This CDR3 comprises 14 residues. The CDR3 DNA is TGTGCCAGCAGTCGGACAGGGAGTTTGAACGAGCAGTACTTC. It yields the protein CASSRTGSLNEQYF.

The rearrangement links TRBV12-3 or TRBV12-4 to TRBJ1-5; 10 positions agree with TRBD1. The CDR3 length is 15 residues. With 5 bases clipped from V and 4 bases from J, the junction kept 5 bases outside the gene matches. The DNA of the CDR3 is TGTGCCAGCAGTCAGGACAGGGGGATTAATCAGCCCCAGCATTTT. It yields the protein CASSQDRGINQPQHF.

The genes are TRBV4-2 and TRBJ2-3; D perhaps matches TRBD2 (6 bases). CDR1 and CDR2 (germline): LGHNA, YNFKEQ. The CDR3 has 16 amino acids. V was trimmed by 5 bases and J by 2 bases, leaving 17 bases between them. The CDR3 nucleotides read TGTGCCAGCAGCGAAGCTAGCGAGGGAACCACAGATACGCAGTATTTT. This sequence encodes CASSEASEGTTDTQYF.

This sequence joins TRBV28 and TRBJ1-4, with 7 bases that match TRBD1. Trimming at V came to 6 bases and at J to 10 bases, leaving 11 bases not matched to a gene. The length of the CDR3 is 14 residues. CDR1 is MDHEN and CDR2 is SYDVKM in the germline V gene. In DNA form, the CDR3 reads TGTGCCAGCAGCCCCGGACAGGTGGGGTTAAAACTGTTTTTT. Its translation: CASSPGQVGLKLFF.

Notes on this clonotype: A much more abundant neighbour one base away suggests this may be a read error. The J gene is TRBJ2-5, the V gene TRBV4-1, with TRBD2 matching over 9 bases. The J call may be faulty, since TRBJ2-7 better matches the DNA end. This CDR3 spans 15 amino acids. Germline values: CDR1 MGHRA, CDR2 YSYEKL. In DNA form, the CDR3 reads TGCGCCAGCAGCCAAGGAGTAGCGGGAGCTTGCGAGCAGTACTTC. It yields the protein CASSQGVAGACEQYF.